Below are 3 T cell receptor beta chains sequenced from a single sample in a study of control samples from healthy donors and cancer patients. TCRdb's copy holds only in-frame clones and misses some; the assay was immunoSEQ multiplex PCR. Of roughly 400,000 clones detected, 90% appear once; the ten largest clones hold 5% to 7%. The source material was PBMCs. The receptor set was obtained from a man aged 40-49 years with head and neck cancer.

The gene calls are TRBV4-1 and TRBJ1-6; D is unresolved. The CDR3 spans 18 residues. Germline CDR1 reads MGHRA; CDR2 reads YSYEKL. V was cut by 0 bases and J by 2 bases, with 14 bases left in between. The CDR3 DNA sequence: TGCGCCAGCAGCCAAGACCCCATGGGCCCCACCTATAATTCACCCCTCCACTTT. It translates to CASSQDPMGPTYNSPLHF.

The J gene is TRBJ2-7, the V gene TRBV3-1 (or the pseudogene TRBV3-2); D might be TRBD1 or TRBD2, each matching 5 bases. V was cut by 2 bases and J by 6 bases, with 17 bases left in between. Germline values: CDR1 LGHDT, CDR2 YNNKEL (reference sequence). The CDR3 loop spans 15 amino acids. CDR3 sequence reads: CASSQMRGRSIEQYF. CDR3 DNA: TGTGCCAGCAGCCAAATGAGGGGACGTTCTATCGAGCAGTACTTC.

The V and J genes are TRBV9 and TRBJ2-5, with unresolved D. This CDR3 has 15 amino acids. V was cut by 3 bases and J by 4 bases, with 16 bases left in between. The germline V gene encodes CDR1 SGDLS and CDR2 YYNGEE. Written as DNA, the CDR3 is TGTGCCAGCAGCGAGGGCTGGGTTCGCGCAGAGACCCAGTACTTC. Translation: CASSEGWVRAETQYF.